This note documents a single TCR beta chain sequence. This sample was taken from a study of blood T cell repertoires in COVID-19. Method: immunoSEQ multiplex PCR; TCRdb's copy keeps in-frame clones and lacks some. This sample carries fewer than 250,000 clones, around four fifths of them seen once, and the ten largest clones take about 4.8%. With 0 bases removed from V and 0 bases from J, the gap between germline ends came to 11 bases. CDR3 length: 16 amino acids. Germline assignment: CDR1 LGHNA and CDR2 YNFKEQ. This chain connects TRBV4-2 to TRBJ1-1; no clear D. The source of this sequence is a woman in her 70s with acute or convalescent COVID-19. The specimen sequenced was peripheral blood. In nucleotides, the CDR3 is TGTGCCAGCAGCCAAGAGGGAGATAGAATGAACACTGAAGCTTTCTTT. It translates to CASSQEGDRMNTEAFF.